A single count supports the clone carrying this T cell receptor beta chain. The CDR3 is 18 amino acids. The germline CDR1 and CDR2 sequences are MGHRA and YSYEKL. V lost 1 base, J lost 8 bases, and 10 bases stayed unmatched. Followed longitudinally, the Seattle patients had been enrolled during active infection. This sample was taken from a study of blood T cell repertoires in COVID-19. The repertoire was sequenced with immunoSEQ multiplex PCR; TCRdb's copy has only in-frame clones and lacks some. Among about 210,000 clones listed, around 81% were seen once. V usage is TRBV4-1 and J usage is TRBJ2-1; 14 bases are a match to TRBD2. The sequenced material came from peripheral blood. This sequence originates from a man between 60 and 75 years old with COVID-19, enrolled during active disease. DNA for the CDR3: TGCGCCAGCAGCCAAGGTTCGGGACTAGCGGGAGCGTACGATGAGCAGTTCTTC. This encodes CASSQGSGLAGAYDEQFF.